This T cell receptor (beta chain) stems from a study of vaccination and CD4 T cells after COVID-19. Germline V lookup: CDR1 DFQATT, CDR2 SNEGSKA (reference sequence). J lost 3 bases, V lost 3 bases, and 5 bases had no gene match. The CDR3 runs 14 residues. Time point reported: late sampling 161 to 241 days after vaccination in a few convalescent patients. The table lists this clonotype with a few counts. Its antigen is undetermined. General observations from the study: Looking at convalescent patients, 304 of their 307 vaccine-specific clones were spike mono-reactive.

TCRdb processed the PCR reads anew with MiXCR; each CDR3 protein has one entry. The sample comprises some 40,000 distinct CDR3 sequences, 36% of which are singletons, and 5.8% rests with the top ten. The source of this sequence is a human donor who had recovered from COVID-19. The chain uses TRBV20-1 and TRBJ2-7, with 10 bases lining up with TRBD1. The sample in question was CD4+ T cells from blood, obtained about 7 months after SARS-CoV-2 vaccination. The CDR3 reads CSASYGTGVYEQYF. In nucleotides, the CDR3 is TGCAGTGCTAGCTACGGGACAGGGGTCTACGAGCAGTACTTC.